This TCR beta chain comes out of a study of cytomegalovirus exposure and HLA in healthy donors. Whole-study results and caveats: A later analysis found most CMV-associated TCR beta chains apparently HLA-restricted. Previous analysis showed most TCR beta V segments were productive about 90% or about 30% of the time.

Regarding this clone: Its antigen is currently unknown.

This CDR3 has 15 residues. Trimming at V came to 3 bases and at J to 8 bases, leaving 9 bases not matched to a gene. The germline V gene has CDR1 MNHEY and CDR2 SVGAGI. PCR employed 60 Vbeta and 13 Jbeta primers. Libraries were prepared by immunoSEQ multiplex PCR; TCRdb keeps only in-frame clonotypes and omits some of them. The sample holds about 140,000 clones, 75% seen once. This chain uses TRBV6-5 with TRBJ2-1; 8 bases line up with TRBD2. The sequenced sample was PBMCs. This TCR was sampled from a man aged 35 to 55 in good health and CMV-seronegative. The DNA of the CDR3 is TGTGCCAGCAGTTATACCGGGACTAGAGGGTATGAGCAGTTCTTC. Protein product: CASSYTGTRGYEQFF.